Below are 19 T cell receptor beta chains sequenced from a single sample in a study of OX40 agonist ivuxolimab in advanced cancers. Generated by immunoSEQ multiplex PCR, the TCRdb table keeps only in-frame clones and is missing some. The sample has 20,000 to 25,000 clones, 84% seen once; the top ten hold around 15%. This specimen consisted of CD4+ or CD8+ T cells sorted from blood, obtained in a trial of the OX40 agonist ivuxolimab. The receptors derive from an adult with an advanced solid tumor such as melanoma, head and neck, liver or kidney cancer.

This sequence joins TRBV29-1 and TRBJ2-3; no reliable D call. The CDR3 contains 12 residues. Germline V gene data show CDR1 as SQVTM and CDR2 as ANQGSEA. Trimming pared 7 bases from V and 3 bases from J, leaving 11 bases between. CDR3 in amino acids: CSARLQTDTQYF. As DNA, the CDR3 is TGCAGCGCCCGACTTCAAACAGATACGCAGTATTTT.

The rearrangement links TRBV2 to TRBJ2-3; 9 positions agree with TRBD2. The V gene end was trimmed by 7 bases and the J gene end by 5 bases; junction bases not matched to a gene: 13. The germline V gene encodes CDR1 SNHLY and CDR2 FYNNEI. The CDR3 has 16 residues. This chain's CDR3 is CASNYLRGGRGDTQYF. The CDR3 DNA follows: TGTGCCAGCAACTACTTGCGGGGGGGCCGGGGAGATACGCAGTATTTT.

The sample holds one count of this clone. The gene calls are TRBV7-2 and TRBJ2-7, with D hard to call. The V gene lost 3 bases and the J gene lost 1 base, with 7 bases spanning the gap. Germline loops: CDR1 SGHTA, CDR2 FQGNSA. The CDR3 contains 13 residues. The CDR3 coding sequence is TGTGCCAGCAGCTTGGCCCAGTCCTACGAGCAGTACTTC. Protein product: CASSLAQSYEQYF.

The chain uses TRBV19 and TRBJ1-1, with D unresolved. The germline gives CDR1 LNHDA, CDR2 SQIVND (reference sequence). V dropped 6 bases and J dropped 0 bases, with 14 bases sitting between them. The CDR3 covers 15 residues. CDR3 nucleotides: TGTGCCAGTAGAAAGCAGTCCCGATTGAACACTGAAGCTTTCTTT. Encoded protein: CASRKQSRLNTEAFF.

The V call is TRBV4-1, the J call TRBJ2-2; D gene ambiguous. Germline CDR1 is MGHRA and CDR2 is YSYEKL. The CDR3 runs to 17 residues. The V and J ends lost 0 bases and 0 bases respectively, with 11 bases between them. The CDR3 DNA is TGCGCCAGCAGCCAAGAGGTAGCCGCAGCGAACACCGGGGAGCTGTTTTTT. Its translation: CASSQEVAAANTGELFF.

The CDR3 is CASRREGQASEKLFF. The CDR3, as DNA: TGTGCCAGCAGACGGGAGGGACAGGCGTCGGAAAAACTGTTTTTT. This rearrangement joins TRBV6-1 to TRBJ1-4; TRBD1 aligns across 8 bases. Trimming at V came to 6 bases and at J to 8 bases, leaving 11 bases not matched to a gene. Germline CDR1 MNHNS, CDR2 SASEGT. The CDR3 consists of 15 residues.

The rearrangement joins TRBV6-4 to TRBJ1-1; TRBD1 might be the D (5 bases). Germline CDR1 reads MRHNA; CDR2 reads SNTAGT. The V end was cut by 8 bases, the J end by 5 bases, with 15 bases between. The CDR3 sequence is 13 residues long. The CDR3 DNA reads as TGTGCCAGCGCGAGGGGCGAACGGACTGAAGCTTTCTTT. This sequence encodes CASARGERTEAFF.

The chain links TRBV7-2 to TRBJ2-1; 10 bases are shared with TRBD2. The V and J ends lost 5 bases and 10 bases, in that order; junction bases with no gene match: 11. Germline lookup yields CDR1 SGHTA and CDR2 FQGNSA. The CDR3 has 15 amino acids. Written as DNA, the CDR3 is TGTGCCAGCAGCGTGTATACTAGCGGGGATCGAGAGCAGTTCTTC. It codes for CASSVYTSGDREQFF.

DNA for the CDR3: TGTGCCAGCAGCCCCCTCCTGGGGGGTCGGGCGGAGCAGTACTTC. Its translation: CASSPLLGGRAEQYF. The rearrangement joins TRBV9 to TRBJ2-7; D is possibly TRBD2 (6 bases). From germline, CDR1 is SGDLS and CDR2 YYNGEE. V lost 4 bases and J 7 bases, leaving 21 bases between the germline ends. CDR3 size: 15 residues.

CDR3 in amino acids: CASSIGTRGQGRQPQHF. The DNA for the CDR3 is TGTGCCAGTAGTATAGGTACGAGGGGACAGGGCAGGCAGCCCCAGCATTTT. The gene calls are TRBV19 and TRBJ1-5; 9 bases fit TRBD1. CDR3 length equals 17 residues. Trimming cost V 1 base and J 7 bases; bases outside gene matches: 11. Germline V gene data show CDR1 as LNHDA and CDR2 as SQIVND (reference sequence).

The V gene is TRBV7-2, the J gene TRBJ2-3; TRBD1 matches at 7 bases. After removal of 6 bases from V and 5 bases from J, the junction contained 5 bases not matched to a gene. Germline V gives CDR1 SGHTA, CDR2 FQGNSA. The CDR3 runs to 13 residues. The CDR3, as DNA: TGTGCCAGCAGGCCTACAGGGGAAGATACGCAGTATTTT. Translated, it gives CASRPTGEDTQYF.

The rearrangement uses TRBV5-4 and TRBJ1-3; 8 nucleotides line up with TRBD1. CDR3 length equals 18 residues. The germline V gene encodes CDR1 SGHNT and CDR2 YYREEE (reference sequence). The V gene end was trimmed by 4 bases and the J gene end by 0 bases; junction bases not matched to a gene: 12. The CDR3 region is CASSLFAQGAFSGNTIYF. DNA of the CDR3: TGTGCCAGCAGCCTATTCGCCCAGGGGGCGTTCTCTGGAAACACCATATATTTT. Full variable domain (rest looked up from reference TRBV5-4 and TRBJ1-3): ETGVTQSPTHLIKTRGQQVTLRCSSQSGHNTVSWYQQALGQGPQFIFQYYREEENGRGNFPPRFSGLQFPNYSSELNVNALELDDSALYLCASSLFAQGAFSGNTIYFGEGSWLTVV.

In DNA, the CDR3 is TGCGCCAGCAGCCAAGATGCCGGGGCCGGGGAGCTGTTTTTT. Translating gives CASSQDAGAGELFF. The chain is built from TRBV4-3 and TRBJ2-2; D may be TRBD2 (5 bases). Deletions cut 0 bases from V and 6 bases from J, with 8 bases between. Looked up from germline, CDR1 is LGHNA and CDR2 is YSLEER. The CDR3 sequence is 14 residues long.

This rearrangement joins TRBV6-5 to TRBJ2-2; D possibly corresponds to TRBD1 (6 bases). The germline V and J ends were trimmed by 3 bases and 1 base, with 9 bases remaining between them. The CDR3 is 15 residues long. In germline, CDR1 is MNHEY, CDR2 SVGAGI. The CDR3 region is CASSYRQVNTGELFF. The CDR3 DNA reads as TGTGCCAGCAGTTATAGACAGGTGAACACCGGGGAGCTGTTTTTT.

This clone has a single count. The chain has TRBV30 and TRBJ2-2; D may be TRBD1 (6 bases). The CDR3 consists of 14 residues. Germline assignment: CDR1 GTSNPN and CDR2 SVGIG (reference sequence). V was cut by 6 bases and J by 6 bases, with 17 bases left in between. The CDR3 reads CACHRDFSSGELFF. CDR3 sequence (DNA): TGTGCCTGCCACAGGGATTTCTCGTCCGGGGAGCTGTTTTTT.

The chain combines TRBV6-5 with TRBJ1-1; no clear D gene. Germline CDR1 MNHEY, CDR2 SVGAGI. Trimming removed 5 bases from V and 11 bases from J, with 9 bases in between. This CDR3 has 10 amino acids. CDR3 sequence reads: CASSELGAFF. CDR3 DNA sequence: TGTGCCAGCAGTGAATTGGGGGCTTTCTTT.

The sample holds one count of this clone. This chain links TRBV10-3 with TRBJ2-4; D is tentatively TRBD1 or TRBD2 (5 bases each). V was clipped by 4 bases and J by 8 bases, with 12 bases between them. CDR1 ENHRY and CDR2 SYGVKD come from the germline V gene. The CDR3 is 13 amino acids. CDR3 loop: CAISGGFKDIQYF. The DNA of the CDR3 is TGTGCCATCAGTGGGGGGTTTAAGGACATTCAGTACTTC.

The rearrangement uses TRBV6-5 and TRBJ1-5; D gene unclear. The CDR3 covers 14 residues. Germline V gene sequence: CDR1 MNHEY, CDR2 SVGAGI. V was cut by 6 bases and J by 0 bases, with 9 bases left in between. The CDR3 sequence: CASSPPDSNQPQHF. In nucleotides, the CDR3 is TGTGCCAGCAGCCCCCCGGATAGCAATCAGCCCCAGCATTTT.

The genes are TRBV11-2 and TRBJ2-3; 7 bases line up with TRBD2. The CDR3 is 14 residues long. Germline CDR1 SGHAT, CDR2 FQNNGV. The V and J ends lost 9 bases and 1 base, in that order; junction bases with no gene match: 7. DNA of the CDR3: TGTGCCAGTCAGCCTACTAGCGGCACAGATACGCAGTATTTT. It yields the protein CASQPTSGTDTQYF.